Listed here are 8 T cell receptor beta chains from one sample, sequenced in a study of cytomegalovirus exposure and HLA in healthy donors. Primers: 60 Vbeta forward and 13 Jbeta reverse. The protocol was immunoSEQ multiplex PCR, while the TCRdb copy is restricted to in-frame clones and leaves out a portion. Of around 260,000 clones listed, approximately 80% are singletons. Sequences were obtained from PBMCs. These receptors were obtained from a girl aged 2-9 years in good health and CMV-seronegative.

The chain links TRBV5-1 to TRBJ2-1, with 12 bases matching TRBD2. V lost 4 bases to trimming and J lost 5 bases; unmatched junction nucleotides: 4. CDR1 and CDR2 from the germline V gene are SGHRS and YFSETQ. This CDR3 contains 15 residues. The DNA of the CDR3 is TGCGCCAGCAGCACAGGACTAGCGGGGCACAATGAGCAGTTCTTC. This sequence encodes CASSTGLAGHNEQFF.

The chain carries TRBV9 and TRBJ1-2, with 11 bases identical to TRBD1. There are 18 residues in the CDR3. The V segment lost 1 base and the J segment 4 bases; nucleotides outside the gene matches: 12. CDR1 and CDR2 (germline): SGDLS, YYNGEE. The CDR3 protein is CASSVFSAGTGGSYGYTF. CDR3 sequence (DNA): TGTGCCAGCAGCGTATTCTCGGCAGGGACAGGGGGAAGCTATGGCTACACCTTC.

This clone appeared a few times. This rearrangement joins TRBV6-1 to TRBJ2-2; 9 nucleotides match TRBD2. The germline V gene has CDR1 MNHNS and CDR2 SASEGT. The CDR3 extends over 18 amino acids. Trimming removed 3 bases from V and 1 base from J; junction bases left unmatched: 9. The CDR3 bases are TGTGCCAGCAGTGACTTGGGCGGGGGGGCCTTGAACACCGGGGAGCTGTTTTTT. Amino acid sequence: CASSDLGGGALNTGELFF.

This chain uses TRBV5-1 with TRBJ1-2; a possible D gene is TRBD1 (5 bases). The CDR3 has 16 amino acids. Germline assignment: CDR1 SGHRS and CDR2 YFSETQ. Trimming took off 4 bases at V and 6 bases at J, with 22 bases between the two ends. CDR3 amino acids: CASSPYRHRPLDGYTF. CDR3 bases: TGCGCCAGCAGCCCGTACCGCCACAGGCCCTTGGATGGCTACACCTTC.

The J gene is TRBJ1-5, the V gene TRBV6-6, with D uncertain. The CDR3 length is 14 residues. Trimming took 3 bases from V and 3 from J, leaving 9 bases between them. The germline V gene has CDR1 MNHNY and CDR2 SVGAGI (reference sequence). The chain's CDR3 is CASSYRVSNQPQHF. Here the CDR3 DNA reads TGTGCCAGCAGTTATCGGGTTTCCAATCAGCCCCAGCATTTT.

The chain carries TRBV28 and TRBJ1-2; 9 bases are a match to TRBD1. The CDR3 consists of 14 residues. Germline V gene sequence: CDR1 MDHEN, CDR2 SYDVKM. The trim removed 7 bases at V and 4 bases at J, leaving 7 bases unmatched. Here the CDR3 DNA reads TGTGCCAGCACCCGGACAGGGGTGTTCTATGGCTACACCTTC. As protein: CASTRTGVFYGYTF.

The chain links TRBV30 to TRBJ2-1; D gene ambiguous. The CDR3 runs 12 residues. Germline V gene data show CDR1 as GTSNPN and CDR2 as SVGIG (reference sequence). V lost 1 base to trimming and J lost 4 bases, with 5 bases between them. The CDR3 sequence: CAWSATYNEQFF. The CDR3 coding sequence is TGTGCCTGGAGTGCGACTTACAATGAGCAGTTCTTC. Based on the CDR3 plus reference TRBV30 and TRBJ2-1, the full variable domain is SQTIHQWPATLVQPVGSPLSLECTVEGTSNPNLYWYRQAAGRGLQLLFYSVGIGQISSEVPQNLSASRPQDRQFILSSKKLLLSDSGFYLCAWSATYNEQFFGPGTRLTVL.

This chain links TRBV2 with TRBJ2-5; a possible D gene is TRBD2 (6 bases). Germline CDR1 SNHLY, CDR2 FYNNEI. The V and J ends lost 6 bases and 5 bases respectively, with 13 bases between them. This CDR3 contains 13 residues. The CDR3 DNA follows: TGTGCCAGCAGGAATAGCGGAGGGGAGACCCAGTACTTC. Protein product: CASRNSGGETQYF. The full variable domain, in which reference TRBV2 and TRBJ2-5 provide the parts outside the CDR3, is EPEVTQTPSHQVTQMGQEVILRCVPISNHLYFYWYRQILGQKVEFLVSFYNNEISEKSEIFDDQFSVERPDGSNFTLKIRSTKLEDSAMYFCASRNSGGETQYFGPGTRLLVL.